This record concerns one T cell receptor beta chain sequence. The antigen remains undetermined. This entry comes from a study of OX40 agonist ivuxolimab in advanced cancers. In the study overall: Two patients with cutaneous melanoma and one with hepatocellular carcinoma, three in total, showed partial responses. The study's findings and limits: Expanded clones belonging to CD8+ T cells outnumbered, on average, those of CD4+.

Exclusion applied to patients with autoimmune disease history or systemic immunosuppression. Using immunoSEQ multiplex PCR, the repertoire was profiled, and TCRdb retains in-frame clones only, with some absent. In the table there are approximately 58,000 clones, about four fifths of which are singletons. Losses at the gene ends were 5 bases for V and 9 bases for J; bases not matched to a gene: 14. Germline CDR1 and CDR2: LNHDA and SQIVND (reference sequence). This CDR3 has 17 residues. This clonotype originated in an adult with an advanced solid tumor such as melanoma, head and neck, liver or kidney cancer. The material sequenced was CD4+ or CD8+ T cells sorted from blood, taken in a trial of the OX40 agonist ivuxolimab. This sequence joins TRBV19 and TRBJ2-1; TRBD2 matches at 12 bases. CDR3 region: CASSARLGLAGKFEQFF. CDR3 DNA sequence: TGTGCCAGTAGTGCCAGGTTAGGACTAGCGGGGAAATTTGAGCAGTTCTTC.